This T cell receptor (beta chain) was identified during a study of T cell responses to AZD1222 COVID-19 vaccine. The method was immunoSEQ multiplex PCR; TCRdb's version includes in-frame clones alone and lacks a portion of them. Found here are about 100,000 clones, over 90% of them singletons; the top ten hold over 1.5%. Findings of the study overall: The study found Spike-specific TCR breadth and depth rose after two AZD1222 doses. The sample set comprised mostly white British donors with more females, and clonal diversity was possibly underestimated.

V lost 4 bases and J 7 bases, leaving 13 bases between the germline ends. CDR3 size: 12 residues. CDR1 is GTSNPN, CDR2 SVGIG, per germline (reference sequence). On this clone itself: Its antigen remains unidentified.

The chain is built from TRBV30 and TRBJ1-2; D is ambiguous. The receptor was isolated from an adult in good health. The sample was peripheral blood, taken on day 0 of AZD1222 vaccination. DNA of the CDR3: TGTGCCTGGACCCTCCCTGCGAGTGGCTACACCTTC. It is translated as CAWTLPASGYTF.